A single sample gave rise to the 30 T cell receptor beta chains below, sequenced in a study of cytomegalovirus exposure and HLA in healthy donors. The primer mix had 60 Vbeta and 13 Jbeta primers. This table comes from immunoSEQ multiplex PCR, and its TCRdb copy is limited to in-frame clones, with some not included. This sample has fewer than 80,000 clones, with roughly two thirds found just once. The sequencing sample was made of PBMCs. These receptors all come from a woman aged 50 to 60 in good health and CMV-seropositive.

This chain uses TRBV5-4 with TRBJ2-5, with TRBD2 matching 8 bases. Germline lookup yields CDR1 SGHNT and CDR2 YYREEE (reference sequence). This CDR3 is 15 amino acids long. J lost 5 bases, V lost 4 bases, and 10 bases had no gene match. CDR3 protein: CASSLKAGAGETQYF. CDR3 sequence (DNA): TGTGCCAGCAGCCTAAAAGCGGGGGCTGGGGAGACCCAGTACTTC.

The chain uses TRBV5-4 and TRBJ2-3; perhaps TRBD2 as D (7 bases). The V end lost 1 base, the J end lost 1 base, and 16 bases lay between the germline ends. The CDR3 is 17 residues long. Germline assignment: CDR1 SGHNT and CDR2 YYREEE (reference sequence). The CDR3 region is CASSLFLGGEGTDTQYF. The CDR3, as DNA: TGTGCCAGCAGCTTGTTCCTAGGGGGGGAGGGCACAGATACGCAGTATTTT. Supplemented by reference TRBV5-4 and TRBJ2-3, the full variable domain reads ETGVTQSPTHLIKTRGQQVTLRCSSQSGHNTVSWYQQALGQGPQFIFQYYREEENGRGNFPPRFSGLQFPNYSSELNVNALELDDSALYLCASSLFLGGEGTDTQYFGPGTRLTVL.

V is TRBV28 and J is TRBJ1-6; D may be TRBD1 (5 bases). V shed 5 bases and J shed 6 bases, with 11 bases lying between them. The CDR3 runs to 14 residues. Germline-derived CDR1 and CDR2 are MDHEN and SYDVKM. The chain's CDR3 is CASSGGSPNSPLHF. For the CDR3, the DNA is TGTGCCAGCAGTGGGGGGAGTCCTAATTCACCCCTCCACTTT.

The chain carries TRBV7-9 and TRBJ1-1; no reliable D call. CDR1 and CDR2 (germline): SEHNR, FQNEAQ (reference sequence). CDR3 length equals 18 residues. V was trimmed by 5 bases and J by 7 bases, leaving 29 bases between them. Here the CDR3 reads CASSQLNPASWAESEAFF. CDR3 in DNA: TGTGCCAGCAGCCAACTCAACCCCGCGTCATGGGCAGAAAGTGAAGCTTTCTTT.

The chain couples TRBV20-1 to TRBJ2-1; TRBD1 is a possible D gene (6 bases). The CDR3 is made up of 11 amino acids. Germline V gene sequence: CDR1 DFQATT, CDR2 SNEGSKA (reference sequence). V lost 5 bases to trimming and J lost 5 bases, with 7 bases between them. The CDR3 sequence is CSARTDNEQFF. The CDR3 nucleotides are TGCAGTGCTCGGACAGACAATGAGCAGTTCTTC.

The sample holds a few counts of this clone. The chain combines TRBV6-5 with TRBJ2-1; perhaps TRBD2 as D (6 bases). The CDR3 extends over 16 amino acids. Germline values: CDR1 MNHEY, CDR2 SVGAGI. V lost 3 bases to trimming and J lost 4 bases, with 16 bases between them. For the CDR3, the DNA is TGTGCCAGCAGTTATTCACTGGGGCGGGGTTACAATGAGCAGTTCTTC. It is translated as CASSYSLGRGYNEQFF.

This chain's CDR3 is CASSLGSGKNTGELFF. The CDR3 nucleotides are TGTGCCAGCAGCTTAGGGTCGGGGAAGAACACCGGGGAGCTGTTTTTT. This rearrangement joins TRBV7-9 to TRBJ2-2; a weak D match, TRBD2 (5 bases). The germline CDR1 and CDR2 sequences are SEHNR and FQNEAQ (reference sequence). V shed 1 base and J shed 1 base, with 10 bases lying between them. The CDR3 totals 16 residues.

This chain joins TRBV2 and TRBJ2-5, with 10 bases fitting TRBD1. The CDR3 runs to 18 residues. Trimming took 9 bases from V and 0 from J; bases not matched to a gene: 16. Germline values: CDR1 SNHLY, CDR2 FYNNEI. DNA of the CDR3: TGTGCCAGTCCCCTCGGTGAACCGGGACAGGGGAACCAAGAGACCCAGTACTTC. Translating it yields CASPLGEPGQGNQETQYF.

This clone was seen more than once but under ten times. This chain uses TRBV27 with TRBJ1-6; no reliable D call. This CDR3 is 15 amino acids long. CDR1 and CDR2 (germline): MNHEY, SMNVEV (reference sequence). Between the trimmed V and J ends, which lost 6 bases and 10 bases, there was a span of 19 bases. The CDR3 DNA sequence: TGTGCCAGCAGAAAGAGTCGGGGTGGCGGATCACCCCTCCACTTT. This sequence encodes CASRKSRGGGSPLHF.

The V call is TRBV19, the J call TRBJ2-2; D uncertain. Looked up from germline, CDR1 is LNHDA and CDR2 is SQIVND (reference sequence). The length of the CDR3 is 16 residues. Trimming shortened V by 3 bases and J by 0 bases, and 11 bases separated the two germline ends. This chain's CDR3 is CASSMRKRPNTGELFF. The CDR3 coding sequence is TGTGCCAGTAGTATGAGGAAGAGGCCGAACACCGGGGAGCTGTTTTTT.

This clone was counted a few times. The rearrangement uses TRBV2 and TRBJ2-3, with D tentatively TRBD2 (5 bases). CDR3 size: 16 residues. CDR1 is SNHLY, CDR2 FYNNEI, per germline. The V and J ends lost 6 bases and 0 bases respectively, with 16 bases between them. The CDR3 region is CASRVLDFASTDTQYF. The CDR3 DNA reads TGTGCCAGCAGGGTATTGGACTTCGCTAGCACAGATACGCAGTATTTT.

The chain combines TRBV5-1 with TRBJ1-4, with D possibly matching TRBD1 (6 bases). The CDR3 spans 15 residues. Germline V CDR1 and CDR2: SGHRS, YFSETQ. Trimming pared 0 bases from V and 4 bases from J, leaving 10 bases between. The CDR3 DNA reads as TGCGCCAGCAGCTTGGGACAGGACAATAATGAAAAACTGTTTTTT. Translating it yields CASSLGQDNNEKLFF. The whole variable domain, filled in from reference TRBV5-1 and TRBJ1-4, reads KAGVTQTPRYLIKTRGQQVTLSCSPISGHRSVSWYQQTPGQGLQFLFEYFSETQRNKGNFPGRFSGRQFSNSRSEMNVSTLELGDSALYLCASSLGQDNNEKLFFGSGTQLSVL.

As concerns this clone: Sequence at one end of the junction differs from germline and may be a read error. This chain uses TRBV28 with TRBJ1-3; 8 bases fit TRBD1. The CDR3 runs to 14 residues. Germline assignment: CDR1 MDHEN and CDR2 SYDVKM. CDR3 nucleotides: TGTGCCAGCAAATCAGGGGGCGCTGGAAACACCATACATTTT. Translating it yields CASKSGGAGNTIHF.

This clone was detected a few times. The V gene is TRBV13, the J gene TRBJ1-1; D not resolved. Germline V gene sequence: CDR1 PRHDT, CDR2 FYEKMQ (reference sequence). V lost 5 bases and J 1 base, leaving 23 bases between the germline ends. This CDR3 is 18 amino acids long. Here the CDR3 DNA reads TGTGCCAGCAGCAACCGGGAGACCAACCCCTACGGGAACACTGAAGCTTTCTTT. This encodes CASSNRETNPYGNTEAFF. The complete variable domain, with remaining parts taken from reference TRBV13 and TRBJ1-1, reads AAGVIQSPRHLIKEKRETATLKCYPIPRHDTVYWYQQGPGQDPQFLISFYEKMQSDKGSIPDRFSAQQFSDYHSELNMSSLELGDSALYFCASSNRETNPYGNTEAFFGQGTRLTVV.

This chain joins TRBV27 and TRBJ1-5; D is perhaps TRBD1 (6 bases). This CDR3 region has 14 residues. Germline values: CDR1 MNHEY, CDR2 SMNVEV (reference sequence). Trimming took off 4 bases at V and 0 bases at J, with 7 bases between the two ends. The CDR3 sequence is CASSSQGSNQPQHF. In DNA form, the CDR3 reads TGTGCCAGCAGTTCACAGGGTAGCAATCAGCCCCAGCATTTT.

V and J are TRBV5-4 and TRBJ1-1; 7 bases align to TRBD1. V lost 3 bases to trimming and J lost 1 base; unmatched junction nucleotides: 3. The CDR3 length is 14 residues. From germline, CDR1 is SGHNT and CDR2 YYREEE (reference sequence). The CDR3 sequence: CASSWGQKNTEAFF. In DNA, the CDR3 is TGTGCCAGCAGCTGGGGACAGAAGAACACTGAAGCTTTCTTT.

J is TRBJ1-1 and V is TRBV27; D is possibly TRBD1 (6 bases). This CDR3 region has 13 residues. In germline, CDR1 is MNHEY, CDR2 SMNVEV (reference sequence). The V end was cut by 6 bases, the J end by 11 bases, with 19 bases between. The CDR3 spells CASSTYREVAAFF. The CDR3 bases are TGTGCCAGCAGCACCTACAGGGAAGTGGCGGCTTTCTTT.

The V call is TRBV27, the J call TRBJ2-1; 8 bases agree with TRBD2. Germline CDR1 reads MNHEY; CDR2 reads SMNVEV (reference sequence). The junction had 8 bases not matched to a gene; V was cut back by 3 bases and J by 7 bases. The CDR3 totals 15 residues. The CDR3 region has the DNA TGTGCCAGCAGTTTGGTTAGCGGGGTACGTAATGAGCAGTTCTTC. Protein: CASSLVSGVRNEQFF.

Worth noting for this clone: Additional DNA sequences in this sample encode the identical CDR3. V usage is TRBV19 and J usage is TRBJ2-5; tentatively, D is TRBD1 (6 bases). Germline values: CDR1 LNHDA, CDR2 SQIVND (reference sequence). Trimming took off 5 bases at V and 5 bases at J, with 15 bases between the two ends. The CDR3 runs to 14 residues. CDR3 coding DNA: TGTGCCAGTAGTTCCCGGGACATCGAGGAGACCCAGTACTTC. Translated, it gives CASSSRDIEETQYF.

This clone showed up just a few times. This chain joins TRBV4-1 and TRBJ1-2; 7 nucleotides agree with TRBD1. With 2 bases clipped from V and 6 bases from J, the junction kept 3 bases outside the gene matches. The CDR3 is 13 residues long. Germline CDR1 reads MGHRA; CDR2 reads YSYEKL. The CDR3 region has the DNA TGCGCCAGCAGCCAAACAGGGGCGGATGGCTACACCTTC. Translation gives CASSQTGADGYTF.

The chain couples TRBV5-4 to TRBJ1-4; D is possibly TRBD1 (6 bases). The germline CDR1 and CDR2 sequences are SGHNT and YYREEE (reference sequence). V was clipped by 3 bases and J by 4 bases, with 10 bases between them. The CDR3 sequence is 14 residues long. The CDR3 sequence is CASSSGQYNEKLFF. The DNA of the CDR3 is TGTGCCAGCAGCTCAGGACAGTATAATGAAAAACTGTTTTTT.

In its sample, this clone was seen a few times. The CDR3 reads CASTPRSWETQYF. The CDR3 region has the DNA TGTGCCAGCACCCCCCGCAGTTGGGAGACCCAGTACTTC. The V call is TRBV7-9, the J call TRBJ2-5, with D uncertain. Between the trimmed V and J ends, which lost 7 bases and 5 bases, there was a span of 14 bases. This CDR3 contains 13 residues. The germline CDR1 and CDR2 sequences are SEHNR and FQNEAQ (reference sequence). Full variable domain (outside the CDR3, taken from reference TRBV7-9 and TRBJ2-5): DTGVSQNPRHKITKRGQNVTFRCDPISEHNRLYWYRQTLGQGPEFLTYFQNEAQLEKSRLLSDRFSAERPKGSFSTLEIQRTEQGDSAMYLCASTPRSWETQYFGPGTRLLVL.

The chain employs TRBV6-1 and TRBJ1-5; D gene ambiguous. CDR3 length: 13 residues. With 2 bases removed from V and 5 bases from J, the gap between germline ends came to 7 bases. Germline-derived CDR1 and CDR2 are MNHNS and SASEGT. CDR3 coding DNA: TGTGCCAGCAGTGAACAGGAGGATCAGCCCCAGCATTTT. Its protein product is CASSEQEDQPQHF.

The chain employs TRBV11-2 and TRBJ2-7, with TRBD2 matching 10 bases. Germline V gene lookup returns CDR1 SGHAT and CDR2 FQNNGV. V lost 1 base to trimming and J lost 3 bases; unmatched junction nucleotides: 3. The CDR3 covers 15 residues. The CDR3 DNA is TGTGCCAGCAGCTTAGTAGTAGCGGGGGGCTACGAGCAGTACTTC. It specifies CASSLVVAGGYEQYF.

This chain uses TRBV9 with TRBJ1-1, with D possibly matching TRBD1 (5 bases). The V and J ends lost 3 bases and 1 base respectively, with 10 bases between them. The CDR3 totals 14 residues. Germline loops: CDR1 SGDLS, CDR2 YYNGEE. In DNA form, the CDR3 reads TGTGCCAGCAGCGGAAAAAGGGGGAACACTGAAGCTTTCTTT. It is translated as CASSGKRGNTEAFF.

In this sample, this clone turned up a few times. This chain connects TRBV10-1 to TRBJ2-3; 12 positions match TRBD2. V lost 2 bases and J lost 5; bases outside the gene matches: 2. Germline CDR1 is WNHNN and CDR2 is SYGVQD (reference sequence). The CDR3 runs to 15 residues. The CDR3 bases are TGCGCCAGCAGTGAGGCTAGCGGGGGGGGAGATACGCAGTATTTT. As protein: CASSEASGGGDTQYF.

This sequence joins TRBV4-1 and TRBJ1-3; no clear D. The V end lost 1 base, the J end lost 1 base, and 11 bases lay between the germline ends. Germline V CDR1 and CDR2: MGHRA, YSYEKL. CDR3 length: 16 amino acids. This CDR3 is CASSQGRGSSGNTIYF. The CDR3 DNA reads TGCGCCAGCAGCCAAGGGAGAGGGAGTTCTGGAAACACCATATATTTT.

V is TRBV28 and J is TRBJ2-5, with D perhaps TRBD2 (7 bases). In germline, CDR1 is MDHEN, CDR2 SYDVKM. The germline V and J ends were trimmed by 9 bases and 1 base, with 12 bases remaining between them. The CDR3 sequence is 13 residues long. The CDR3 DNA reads TGTGCCAGTGGGGGGGGCGGCCAAGAGACCCAGTACTTC. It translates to CASGGGGQETQYF.

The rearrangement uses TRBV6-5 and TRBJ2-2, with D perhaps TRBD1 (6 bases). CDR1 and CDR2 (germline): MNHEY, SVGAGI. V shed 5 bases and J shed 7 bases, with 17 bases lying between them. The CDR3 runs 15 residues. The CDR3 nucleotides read TGTGCCAGCAGTCAAATCCAGGGGTCTATCGGGGAGCTGTTTTTT. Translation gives CASSQIQGSIGELFF.

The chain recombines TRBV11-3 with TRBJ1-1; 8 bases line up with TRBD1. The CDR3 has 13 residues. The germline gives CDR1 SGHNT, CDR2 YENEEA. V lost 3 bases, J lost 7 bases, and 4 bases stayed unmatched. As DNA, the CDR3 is TGTGCCAGCAGCTTCGACAGGGGTCGTGAAGCTTTCTTT. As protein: CASSFDRGREAFF.